These 11 T cell receptor beta chains share one sample of origin, sequenced in a study of T cell changes during pregnancy in multiple sclerosis. Assay used: immunoSEQ multiplex PCR; TCRdb lists only in-frame clones, some missing. The table records roughly 51,000 clones, around 94% of them present only once. Sample: CD8+ T cells from peripheral blood mononuclear cells, taken before pregnancy. Source of these receptors: a female donor with multiple sclerosis, enrolled in a pregnancy study.

The chain uses TRBV6-1 and TRBJ1-4; 7 bases line up with TRBD1. Germline V CDR1 and CDR2: MNHNS, SASEGT. Trimming took 1 base from V and 7 from J; bases not matched to a gene: 3. The CDR3 is 14 amino acids. The DNA of the CDR3 is TGTGCCAGCAGTGAAGGACAGGGTTTTGAAAAACTGTTTTTT. Its translation: CASSEGQGFEKLFF.

The chain carries TRBV9 and TRBJ2-2; maybe TRBD1 (6 bases). Germline V gene sequence: CDR1 SGDLS, CDR2 YYNGEE. Trimming left V 0 bases short and J 3 bases short, with 9 bases between. CDR3 length: 15 residues. CDR3 amino acids: CASSVDREDTGELFF. The CDR3 DNA follows: TGTGCCAGCAGCGTAGACAGGGAAGACACCGGGGAGCTGTTTTTT.

CDR3 nucleotide sequence: TGTGCCAGCAGCTTAAACAGGGGCCACGAGCAGTACTTC. It yields the protein CASSLNRGHEQYF. This chain uses TRBV7-9 with TRBJ2-7; TRBD1 agrees at 7 bases. The length of the CDR3 is 13 residues. CDR1 is SEHNR and CDR2 is FQNEAQ in the germline V gene (reference sequence). V lost 2 bases and J lost 5; bases outside the gene matches: 3.

This clone rates as medium-sized (0.01 to 0.1%). The V call is TRBV7-9, the J call TRBJ2-1; TRBD1 matches 7 bases. V lost 5 bases, J lost 2 bases, and 15 bases stayed unmatched. CDR3 size: 18 residues. Germline assignment: CDR1 SEHNR and CDR2 FQNEAQ (reference sequence). The CDR3 DNA follows: TGTGCCAGCAGCGACTCCCTCCCCCTGGACAGGCCCTACAATGAGCAGTTCTTC. This encodes CASSDSLPLDRPYNEQFF.

The V and J genes are TRBV30 and TRBJ1-1, with TRBD1 matching over 10 bases. The CDR3 is 14 residues long. V was pared by 4 bases and J by 6 bases, with 8 bases of the junction left unmatched. Looked up from germline, CDR1 is GTSNPN and CDR2 is SVGIG (reference sequence). The CDR3 DNA reads TGTGCCTGGAACCCGACAGGGGGCGGTTCTGAAGCTTTCTTT. The encoded protein is CAWNPTGGGSEAFF.

This clone was seen a handful of times. This rearrangement joins TRBV5-1 to TRBJ1-1, with D uncertain. This CDR3 has 17 amino acids. V shed 3 bases and J shed 5 bases, with 23 bases lying between them. CDR1 is SGHRS and CDR2 is YFSETQ in the germline V gene. CDR3 amino acids: CASSSNKPGGRGTEAFF. In DNA form, the CDR3 reads TGCGCCAGCAGCTCCAACAAACCGGGAGGAAGAGGGACTGAAGCTTTCTTT.

To note about this clone: At one end, the junction sequence differs from germline, possibly due to a read error. The chain couples TRBV4-1 to TRBJ2-1, with a possible D match to TRBD1 (6 bases). Germline values: CDR1 MGHRA, CDR2 YSYEKL. This CDR3 contains 14 residues. The CDR3 DNA is TGCGCCAGCAACCAATTTGTAGGGGGAGATGAGCAGTTCTTC. This encodes CASNQFVGGDEQFF.

V is TRBV13 and J is TRBJ2-7; 9 positions agree with TRBD2. Germline CDR1 reads PRHDT; CDR2 reads FYEKMQ (reference sequence). The CDR3 has 15 residues. J lost 6 bases, V lost 4 bases, and 10 bases had no gene match. The CDR3 loop is CASSSIAGAVTEQYF. DNA for the CDR3: TGTGCCAGCAGCTCAATAGCGGGAGCAGTTACCGAGCAGTACTTC. Together with reference TRBV13 and TRBJ2-7, the CDR3 gives the full variable domain: AAGVIQSPRHLIKEKRETATLKCYPIPRHDTVYWYQQGPGQDPQFLISFYEKMQSDKGSIPDRFSAQQFSDYHSELNMSSLELGDSALYFCASSSIAGAVTEQYFGPGTRLTVT.

V is TRBV10-3 and J is TRBJ1-3, with D possibly matching TRBD1 (6 bases). Germline V gives CDR1 ENHRY, CDR2 SYGVKD. Trimming took 6 bases from V and 2 from J, leaving 8 bases between them. The CDR3 sequence is 13 residues long. Here the CDR3 reads CAIRTGTGNTIYF. Here the CDR3 DNA reads TGTGCCATCAGAACAGGGACTGGAAACACCATATATTTT.

The rearrangement links TRBV13 to TRBJ2-3; possible D gene TRBD2, 5 bases. CDR1 and CDR2 from the germline V gene are PRHDT and FYEKMQ (reference sequence). With 2 bases removed from V and 2 bases from J, the gap between germline ends came to 14 bases. The length of the CDR3 is 16 residues. The chain's CDR3 is CASSLSAGSATDTQYF. The CDR3 nucleotides read TGTGCCAGCAGCTTATCCGCGGGTAGCGCCACAGATACGCAGTATTTT.

V gene TRBV13 combines with J gene TRBJ2-2, with 8 bases matching TRBD2. Unmatched junction bases numbered 8, after V lost 5 bases and J lost 0 bases. The CDR3 covers 17 residues. From germline, CDR1 is PRHDT and CDR2 FYEKMQ (reference sequence). CDR3 loop: CASSLLTSGPNTGELFF. The CDR3 DNA reads TGTGCCAGCAGCCTGTTAACTAGCGGACCGAACACCGGGGAGCTGTTTTTT.